Sequencing of this T cell receptor beta chain was carried out in a study of identical twins. A template switching step contributed a universal primer site, while unique molecular identifiers were present in the cDNA. Each CDR3 protein is one row after TCRdb ran MiXCR on the 5' RACE reads. The sample holds 350,000 to 400,000 distinct CDR3 sequences; approximately 10% are singletons and the top ten take 8% to 10%. Points from the study as a whole: In beta out-of-frame sequences, the excess sharing between twins was weaker. High-abundance cord blood beta clonotypes had fewer insertions; memory repertoires showed none.

This clonotype was seen only a few times. Its antigen is currently unknown. All donors comprised healthy Caucasians. The sequence was obtained from a woman in her 50s in good health. Sequencing input: naive T cells sorted from blood.

The CDR3 sequence: CAGTRVDEQYF. The CDR3 DNA reads TGCGCGGGCACTAGAGTCGACGAGCAGTACTTC. The rearrangement uses TRBV5-1 and TRBJ2-7, with D perhaps TRBD2 (5 bases). Germline CDR1 and CDR2: SGHRS and YFSETQ. The CDR3 is made up of 11 amino acids.